These 27 T cell receptor beta chains share one sample of origin, sequenced in a study of T cells in Graves' hyperthyroidism and ophthalmopathy (dated by TCRdb to between 2018 and 2021). The library was obtained by multiplex PCR. Reads for this sample came from an Illumina HiSeq 2000. The TCR beta CDR3 regions were amplified from the RNA transcripts. The TCR CDR3 was subjected to a first round of RT-PCR using the HTBI primer set and the Qiagen OneStep RT-PCR kit. Starting from the raw public reads, TCRdb applied fastp trimming at Q25, assembled clones with MiXCR and retained in-frame beta chains. Identical CDR3 proteins give one entry, which carries the most common genes and DNA. Present in this sample are around 280,000 distinct CDR3 sequences, 10% to 15% of which were seen just once. The ten largest clones represent roughly 7.5% of the sample. The specimen sequenced was blood. These receptors were collected from a woman younger than 45 with Graves' hyperthyroidism that later progressed to Graves' ophthalmopathy.

This clonotype was seen ten or more times. The chain has TRBV10-2 and TRBJ2-2; D gene uncertain. This CDR3 spans 14 amino acids. In germline, CDR1 is WSHSY, CDR2 SAAADI. Trimming took off 4 bases at V and 3 bases at J, with 9 bases between the two ends. CDR3 sequence: CASSVGSHTGELFF. DNA for the CDR3: TGCGCCAGCAGTGTCGGTAGCCACACCGGGGAGCTGTTTTTT.

This clonotype appeared many times. The chain has TRBV6-2 or TRBV6-3 and TRBJ1-1, with 8 bases lining up with TRBD1. The junction had 7 bases not matched to a gene; V was cut back by 6 bases and J by 1 base. Germline lookup yields CDR1 MNHEY and CDR2 SVGEGT. The CDR3 extends over 15 amino acids. Here the CDR3 reads CASSQLDRENTEAFF. In nucleotides, the CDR3 is TGTGCCAGCAGCCAATTGGACAGGGAGAACACTGAAGCTTTCTTT.

In this sample, this clonotype turned up many times. This chain uses TRBV30 with TRBJ2-3, with 9 nucleotides matching TRBD2. This CDR3 spans 14 amino acids. V lost 5 bases and J lost 6; bases outside the gene matches: 9. In germline, CDR1 is GTSNPN, CDR2 SVGIG (reference sequence). The CDR3 DNA reads TGTGCCTGGTGTTTGCGGGAGGGTCCGGATACGCAGTATTTT. The encoded protein is CAWCLREGPDTQYF.

This clonotype was counted ten times or more. The J gene is TRBJ2-3, the V gene TRBV28; D perhaps matches TRBD1 (6 bases). CDR3 length equals 18 residues. Per germline, CDR1 MDHEN and CDR2 SYDVKM. V lost 2 bases and J lost 5, with 23 bases in between. In nucleotides, the CDR3 is TGTGCCAGCAGTTTAATTTTTGGTCTGCAGGAACAGGGAGATACGCAGTATTTT. Residues: CASSLIFGLQEQGDTQYF. Complete variable domain (other parts from reference TRBV28 and TRBJ2-3): DVKVTQSSRYLVKRTGEKVFLECVQDMDHENMFWYRQDPGLGLRLIYFSYDVKMKEKGDIPEGYSVSREKKERFSLILESASTNQTSMYLCASSLIFGLQEQGDTQYFGPGTRLTVL.

This clonotype has only a few counts. The rearrangement uses TRBV7-9 and TRBJ1-2; 9 nucleotides match TRBD1. Germline CDR1 reads SEHNR; CDR2 reads FQNEAQ (reference sequence). V shed 5 bases and J 2 bases; nucleotides not matched to a gene: 15. The CDR3 loop spans 18 amino acids. In DNA form, the CDR3 reads TGTGCCAGCAGCCCTCCTCCCTCCGGGACAGGGTGGAACTATGGCTACACCTTC. It codes for CASSPPPSGTGWNYGYTF.

The table lists this clonotype with many counts. The chain couples TRBV20-1 to TRBJ2-7, with unresolved D. Germline loops: CDR1 DFQATT, CDR2 SNEGSKA (reference sequence). The CDR3 loop spans 13 amino acids. V was shortened by 0 bases and J by 3 bases, with 9 bases between the two germline ends. CDR3 in DNA: TGCAGTGCTAGAGAGGCGAACAGCTACGAGCAGTACTTC. Amino acid sequence: CSAREANSYEQYF.

The genes are TRBV7-2 and TRBJ2-1, with 9 bases lining up with TRBD2. Trimming at V came to 2 bases and at J to 5 bases, leaving 4 bases not matched to a gene. The CDR3 totals 15 residues. CDR1 is SGHTA and CDR2 is FQGNSA in the germline V gene. The CDR3 region is CASSLLAGPHNEQFF. For the CDR3, the DNA is TGTGCCAGCAGCTTACTAGCGGGGCCTCACAATGAGCAGTTCTTC.

This clonotype came up a few times. CDR3 residues: CASSQLRDPNYGYTF. In nucleotides, the CDR3 is TGCGCCAGCAGCCAGCTTCGTGATCCGAACTATGGCTACACCTTC. The chain combines TRBV4-1 with TRBJ1-2; the D is unclear. The germline gives CDR1 MGHRA, CDR2 YSYEKL. The CDR3 spans 15 residues. The V end lost 3 bases, the J end lost 2 bases, and 13 bases lay between the germline ends.

This clonotype has a count of ten or more. This chain connects TRBV7-2 to TRBJ2-7; TRBD1 agrees at 8 bases. CDR3 length equals 15 residues. Trimming took 4 bases from V and 5 from J; bases not matched to a gene: 10. Germline CDR1 SGHTA, CDR2 FQGNSA. The CDR3 nucleotides read TGTGCCAGCAGCTCAGGGGGCGCCAGGTTCCACGAGCAGTACTTC. This gives the protein CASSSGGARFHEQYF.

This clonotype was found many times. The rearrangement joins TRBV11-2 to TRBJ2-1; 9 bases fit TRBD2. CDR3 length: 17 residues. V lost 5 bases and J lost 1; bases outside the gene matches: 9. Germline values: CDR1 SGHAT, CDR2 FQNNGV. The CDR3 reads CASSVKTSGYSYNEQFF. The CDR3 region has the DNA TGTGCCAGCAGCGTAAAAACTAGCGGGTATTCCTACAATGAGCAGTTCTTC.

The J gene is TRBJ2-2, the V gene TRBV9; D might be TRBD1 (6 bases). V lost 1 base and J 1 base, leaving 8 bases between the germline ends. The CDR3 extends over 15 amino acids. Looked up from germline, CDR1 is SGDLS and CDR2 is YYNGEE. CDR3 in amino acids: CASSVQGWNTGELFF. The CDR3 region has the DNA TGTGCCAGCAGCGTACAGGGGTGGAACACCGGGGAGCTGTTTTTT.

This clonotype was counted at least ten times. The chain joins TRBV7-2 to TRBJ2-5; no clear D gene. The CDR3 consists of 16 residues. CDR1 and CDR2 (germline): SGHTA, FQGNSA. Trimming removed 5 bases at V and 1 base at J, with 17 bases between. CDR3 DNA: TGTGCCAGCAGCCCCCTAGAGGTGCAGCTCCAAGAGACCCAGTACTTC. Translated: CASSPLEVQLQETQYF.

At least ten counts were recorded for this clonotype. This chain links TRBV3-1 with TRBJ2-4; 11 bases map to TRBD2. In germline, CDR1 is LGHDT, CDR2 YNNKEL (reference sequence). V shed 4 bases, J shed 5 bases, and the junction held 10 bases outside the gene matches. The CDR3 extends over 17 amino acids. The CDR3 DNA reads TGTGCCAGCAGCCCCGTCACTAGCGGGAGAAGGGAAAACATTCAGTACTTC. It specifies CASSPVTSGRRENIQYF.

This clonotype was observed a handful of times. The V gene is TRBV10-3, the J gene TRBJ2-7, with D perhaps given as TRBD1 or TRBD2 (6 bases each). The germline V gene has CDR1 ENHRY and CDR2 SYGVKD. This CDR3 has 15 amino acids. Between the trimmed V and J ends, which lost 3 bases and 1 base, there was a span of 13 bases. CDR3 bases: TGTGCCATCAGTGAAGGGGGGACTTTATCCTACGAGCAGTACTTC. This codes for CAISEGGTLSYEQYF.

This clonotype appeared a single time. Germline and junction disagree at one end, which may indicate a read error. V gene TRBV28 combines with J gene TRBJ1-5; maybe TRBD1 (5 bases). The length of the CDR3 is 15 residues. The germline V gene has CDR1 MDHEN and CDR2 SYDVKM. The CDR3 spells CASFPIGRGIQPQQF. The CDR3 DNA reads as TGTGCCAGCTTCCCCATCGGACGGGGGATTCAGCCCCAGCAGTTT.

The chain uses TRBV3-1 and TRBJ2-2; TRBD1 is a possible D gene (5 bases). The CDR3 runs 14 residues. V was pared by 6 bases and J by 2 bases, with 10 bases between. Germline V gene data show CDR1 as LGHDT and CDR2 as YNNKEL (reference sequence). In DNA, the CDR3 is TGTGCCAGCAGTCCTCAGGGAAACACCGGGGAGCTGTTTTTT. It is translated as CASSPQGNTGELFF.

This clonotype was recorded at least ten times. The chain joins TRBV6-2 or TRBV6-3 to TRBJ1-1, with D uncertain. Germline V lookup: CDR1 MNHEY, CDR2 SVGEGT. V was trimmed by 3 bases and J by 4 bases, leaving 12 bases between them. This CDR3 is built from 14 residues. Written as DNA, the CDR3 is TGTGCCAGCAGTTATTTCCCTTCGGGCACTGAAGCTTTCTTT. The encoded protein is CASSYFPSGTEAFF.

This clonotype appeared many times. The gene calls are TRBV28 and TRBJ1-2; D possibly corresponds to TRBD1 (5 bases). The germline gives CDR1 MDHEN, CDR2 SYDVKM. The CDR3 consists of 18 residues. Trimming took off 2 bases at V and 4 bases at J, with 23 bases between the two ends. CDR3 in DNA: TGTGCCAGCAGTTTACCCCTCCTCTCCGGGGGTGTCGGCTATGGCTACACCTTC. As protein: CASSLPLLSGGVGYGYTF.

This clonotype was detected only once. The V gene is TRBV19, the J gene TRBJ2-2; D is perhaps TRBD1 (5 bases). Trimming removed 3 bases from V and 7 bases from J, with 18 bases in between. Germline loops: CDR1 LNHDA, CDR2 SQIVND (reference sequence). The CDR3 has 16 amino acids. Here the CDR3 DNA reads TGTGCCAGTAGTATTAGGGCTGATTCTAGGGGCGGGGAGCTGTTTTTT. Its translation: CASSIRADSRGGELFF.

This clonotype was picked up many times. The chain links TRBV2 to TRBJ2-7; 9 bases fit TRBD1. Germline V gene lookup returns CDR1 SNHLY and CDR2 FYNNEI. The CDR3 extends over 15 amino acids. With 7 bases clipped from V and 7 bases from J, the junction kept 14 bases outside the gene matches. The CDR3 sequence is CASTRPGTGSEEQYF. CDR3 sequence (DNA): TGTGCCAGCACTCGCCCCGGGACAGGGTCGGAAGAGCAGTACTTC.

This clonotype was observed many times. J is TRBJ1-3 and V is TRBV3-1; D not resolved. Germline V gene data show CDR1 as LGHDT and CDR2 as YNNKEL (reference sequence). The CDR3 has 13 residues. Trimming removed 1 base at V and 4 bases at J, with 5 bases between. The CDR3 region has the DNA TGTGCCAGCAGCCAAGTTGGGGGAAACACCATATATTTT. Translating gives CASSQVGGNTIYF.

This clonotype has a count of ten or more. The rearrangement links TRBV19 to TRBJ2-1; 7 nucleotides agree with TRBD1. J lost 6 bases, V lost 0 bases, and 5 bases had no gene match. Germline V gives CDR1 LNHDA, CDR2 SQIVND (reference sequence). The CDR3 is made up of 15 amino acids. The CDR3: CASSIESRDSNEQFF. The CDR3 nucleotides are TGTGCCAGTAGTATAGAGTCCCGGGACAGCAATGAGCAGTTCTTC.

This rearrangement joins TRBV5-4 to TRBJ2-3; perhaps TRBD2 as D (6 bases). V was clipped by 0 bases and J by 4 bases, with 12 bases between them. The CDR3 covers 15 residues. In germline, CDR1 is SGHNT, CDR2 YYREEE (reference sequence). DNA of the CDR3: TGTGCCAGCAGCTTGGATCCGGGAGTCGCAGATACGCAGTATTTT. Amino acid sequence: CASSLDPGVADTQYF.

The CDR3 region is CASSFWTAIYNEQFF. The CDR3 coding sequence is TGTGCCAGCAGCTTTTGGACAGCCATTTACAATGAGCAGTTCTTC. The chain carries TRBV5-6 and TRBJ2-1; possibly TRBD1 for D (6 bases). Germline-derived CDR1 and CDR2 are SGHDT and YYEEEE. The CDR3 has 15 amino acids. Trimming removed 2 bases from V and 4 bases from J, with 13 bases in between.

This clonotype was seen at least ten times. The chain recombines TRBV9 with TRBJ2-1; possibly TRBD2 for D (5 bases). The V end was cut by 0 bases, the J end by 1 base, with 11 bases between. Per germline, CDR1 SGDLS and CDR2 YYNGEE. The CDR3 has 16 residues. The chain's CDR3 is CASSVGASRSYNEQFF. In nucleotides, the CDR3 is TGTGCCAGCAGCGTAGGGGCTAGCCGGTCCTACAATGAGCAGTTCTTC.

The chain uses TRBV28 and TRBJ1-1; D gene uncertain. The CDR3 runs 14 residues. V lost 2 bases to trimming and J lost 0 bases, with 7 bases between them. Germline values: CDR1 MDHEN, CDR2 SYDVKM. The CDR3: CASSLESMNTEAFF. The DNA for the CDR3 is TGTGCCAGCAGTTTAGAGAGCATGAACACTGAAGCTTTCTTT.

This clonotype was found many times. This chain links TRBV27 with TRBJ2-1, with D perhaps TRBD1 or TRBD2 (6 bases each). CDR1 is MNHEY and CDR2 is SMNVEV in the germline V gene (reference sequence). V lost 3 bases and J lost 4, with 16 bases in between. This CDR3 contains 16 residues. The CDR3 loop reads CASSFGGREYYNEQFF. CDR3 bases: TGTGCCAGCAGTTTCGGGGGCCGGGAGTATTACAATGAGCAGTTCTTC.